Below are 27 T cell receptor beta chains sequenced from a single sample in a study of T cell repertoires in cytomegalovirus infection. MiXCR, applied by TCRdb to the reads, yields one record per CDR3 protein. This sample has tens of thousands of distinct CDR3 sequences; 22% occur once, and the top ten carry 60% to 80%. Antigen specificity for these receptors is unknown. Sequencing was performed on PBMCs, sequenced either directly or after in vitro stimulation (not recorded which). Every receptor here comes from a human donor in good health (CMV status not recorded). Some clones in this sample may be carry-over from other donors' samples.

This clonotype was found a few times. The junction shows a germline mismatch at one end, possibly a read error. The chain employs TRBV3-1 and TRBJ2-1, with TRBD1 matching over 10 bases. The germline CDR1 and CDR2 sequences are LGHDT and YNNKEL (reference sequence). The CDR3 contains 14 residues. In DNA, the CDR3 is TGTGCCAGCAGCCCCCCCCGGGGACAGGGGCCCATGGTCTTC. This codes for CASSPPRGQGPMVF.

The V gene is TRBV19, the J gene TRBJ2-6, with TRBD2 matching 7 bases. The CDR3 has 20 residues. The germline V gene has CDR1 LNHDA and CDR2 SQIVND (reference sequence). J lost 0 bases, V lost 4 bases, and 15 bases had no gene match. For the CDR3, the DNA is TGTGCCAGTAGTACCTCCCCTGGGAGGGCGTCTGCCTCTGGGGCCAACGTCCTGACTTTC. It translates to CASSTSPGRASASGANVLTF.

The CDR3 here is CASSQDQRPGQDGYTF. For the CDR3, the DNA is TGCGCCAGCAGCCAAGACCAACGCCCGGGCCAGGATGGCTACACCTTC. The chain uses TRBV4-1 and TRBJ1-2, with D hard to call. The germline V gene encodes CDR1 MGHRA and CDR2 YSYEKL. Trimming pared 0 bases from V and 6 bases from J, leaving 17 bases between. The CDR3 has 16 residues.

The gene calls are TRBV7-9 and TRBJ2-5, with D uncertain. V was trimmed by 3 bases and J by 3 bases, leaving 11 bases between them. The CDR3 is 14 residues long. Germline V gene data show CDR1 as SEHNR and CDR2 as FQNEAQ (reference sequence). The CDR3 spells CASSLSRREETQYF. Here the CDR3 DNA reads TGTGCCAGCAGCTTGTCGAGAAGGGAAGAGACCCAGTACTTC.

This clonotype showed up many times. The rearrangement joins TRBV5-4 to TRBJ2-3; a possible D gene is TRBD2 (6 bases). CDR1 and CDR2 (germline): SGHNT, YYREEE (reference sequence). Trimming removed 4 bases from V and 2 bases from J, with 11 bases in between. The CDR3 spans 14 residues. Here the CDR3 reads CASSISGLTDTQYF. CDR3 DNA sequence: TGTGCCAGCAGCATTAGCGGTCTCACAGATACGCAGTATTTT.

This clonotype was counted ten times or more. The chain links TRBV7-8 to TRBJ2-1; perhaps TRBD2 as D (6 bases). V shed 3 bases and J shed 12 bases, with 15 bases lying between them. From germline, CDR1 is SGHVS and CDR2 FQNEAQ. CDR3 length: 13 residues. The CDR3 loop reads CASSLGKASVQFF. The CDR3 DNA sequence: TGTGCCAGCAGCTTGGGTAAAGCTAGCGTGCAGTTCTTC.

This CDR3 is CASSQDLAGGQPQHF. The CDR3 DNA sequence: TGCGCCAGCAGCCAAGATTTGGCAGGGGGCCAGCCCCAGCATTTT. This chain uses TRBV4-3 with TRBJ1-5; 8 bases agree with TRBD1. The CDR3 has 15 amino acids. The trim removed 0 bases at V and 7 bases at J, leaving 5 bases unmatched. The germline CDR1 and CDR2 sequences are LGHNA and YSLEER.

This clonotype was counted a few times. V gene TRBV7-6 combines with J gene TRBJ1-3; the D is unclear. Germline V gene sequence: CDR1 SGHVS, CDR2 FNYEAQ. Trimming removed 2 bases at V and 0 bases at J, with 11 bases between. The CDR3 has 16 residues. In DNA, the CDR3 is TGTGCCAGCAGCTTATTTGGGCGGCTCTCTGGAAACACCATATATTTT. Translation: CASSLFGRLSGNTIYF.

The rearrangement joins TRBV5-6 to TRBJ2-7; D not resolved. The CDR3 is 11 residues long. Germline V gene data show CDR1 as SGHDT and CDR2 as YYEEEE. V lost 1 base and J 5 bases, leaving 4 bases between the germline ends. In DNA, the CDR3 is TGTGCCAGCAGCTTGTTCGACGAGCAGTACTTC. Its protein is CASSLFDEQYF.

This chain links TRBV19 with TRBJ2-7; TRBD1 aligns across 7 bases. Germline V lookup: CDR1 LNHDA, CDR2 SQIVND (reference sequence). V shed 5 bases and J 6 bases; nucleotides not matched to a gene: 13. The CDR3 has 15 residues. The CDR3, as DNA: TGTGCCAGTAGTCCGACAGGGTCAATTATGTCCGAGCAGTACTTC. This translates into CASSPTGSIMSEQYF.

This clonotype showed up just a few times. The chain employs TRBV24-1 and TRBJ2-5, with no clear D. Between the trimmed V and J ends, which lost 5 bases and 5 bases, there was a span of 5 bases. The CDR3 contains 11 residues. Per germline, CDR1 KGHDR and CDR2 SFDVKD. CDR3 region: CATSVGETQYF. CDR3 sequence (DNA): TGTGCCACCAGTGTCGGGGAGACCCAGTACTTC.

This clonotype was observed a few times. This chain uses TRBV7-2 with TRBJ2-3, with TRBD2 identical over 9 bases. CDR3 size: 15 residues. Germline CDR1 SGHTA, CDR2 FQGNSA. V lost 3 bases and J lost 3; bases outside the gene matches: 4. This CDR3 reads CASSFGLAGTDTQYF. CDR3 sequence (DNA): TGTGCCAGCAGCTTCGGTCTAGCGGGGACAGATACGCAGTATTTT.

V and J are TRBV30 and TRBJ2-3; TRBD2 matches at 8 bases. V was clipped by 1 base and J by 6 bases; unmatched bases: 6. The CDR3 has 14 residues. The germline V gene has CDR1 GTSNPN and CDR2 SVGIG (reference sequence). CDR3 bases: TGTGCCTGGAGTGAAGGTAGCGGGATTGATACGCAGTATTTT. Translated, it gives CAWSEGSGIDTQYF.

The table lists this clonotype with a few counts. The CDR3 is CASSKTRTDTQYF. The CDR3 nucleotides are TGTGCCAGCAGTAAAACTAGAACAGATACGCAGTATTTT. The chain couples TRBV6-2 or TRBV6-3 to TRBJ2-3; a weak D match, TRBD2 (5 bases). This CDR3 spans 13 amino acids. V dropped 5 bases and J dropped 3 bases, with 9 bases sitting between them. Germline CDR1 MNHEY, CDR2 SVGEGT.

The chain recombines TRBV6-1 with TRBJ1-1; TRBD1 might be the D (6 bases). Between the trimmed V and J ends, which lost 2 bases and 6 bases, there was a span of 7 bases. The CDR3 is 12 residues long. Germline V CDR1 and CDR2: MNHNS, SASEGT. CDR3 coding DNA: TGTGCCAGCAGTGAATACAGGGCTGAAGCTTTCTTT. Amino acids: CASSEYRAEAFF.

This clonotype was seen more than once but under ten times. The chain joins TRBV18 to TRBJ1-4; 9 bases line up with TRBD1. Germline V gives CDR1 KGHSH, CDR2 LQKENI. Unmatched junction bases numbered 6, after V lost 6 bases and J lost 7 bases. The CDR3 is 14 residues long. The CDR3 is CASSQDRGGEKLFF. In nucleotides, the CDR3 is TGTGCCAGCTCTCAGGACAGGGGAGGTGAAAAACTGTTTTTT.

This clonotype was seen ten or more times. The CDR3 bases are TGTGCCAGCAGCTCCCGTAACCTACTAGCGGGTAGCTCCTACGAGCAGTACTTC. It yields the protein CASSSRNLLAGSSYEQYF. The chain couples TRBV7-8 to TRBJ2-7; the match to TRBD2 covers 9 bases. CDR3 size: 18 residues. Trimming took 4 bases from V and 0 from J; bases not matched to a gene: 13. CDR1 is SGHVS, CDR2 FQNEAQ, per germline. The full variable domain, its missing parts supplied by reference TRBV7-8 and TRBJ2-7, is GAGVSQSPRYKVAKRGQDVALRCDPISGHVSLFWYQQALGQGPEFLTYFQNEAQLDKSGLPSDRFFAERPEGSVSTLKIQRTQQEDSAVYLCASSSRNLLAGSSYEQYFGPGTRLTVT.

This clonotype appeared a few times. The CDR3 sequence: CASSARSGSYEQYV. In DNA form, the CDR3 reads TGTGCCAGCAGTGCCCGATCCGGGAGCTACGAGCAGTACGTC. This chain connects TRBV6-1 to TRBJ2-7, with TRBD2 as a possible D gene (6 bases). CDR3 length: 14 residues. Germline assignment: CDR1 MNHNS and CDR2 SASEGT. V lost 4 bases to trimming and J lost 3 bases, with 13 bases between them.

The chain uses TRBV28 and TRBJ2-1; D perhaps matches TRBD2 (6 bases). Germline-derived CDR1 and CDR2 are MDHEN and SYDVKM. V lost 6 bases to trimming and J lost 3 bases, with 9 bases between them. The CDR3 is 13 amino acids. CDR3 DNA: TGTGCCAGCAGGCATAGCGGCTACAATGAGCAGTTCTTC. This sequence encodes CASRHSGYNEQFF.

The V gene is TRBV28, the J gene TRBJ1-5; D is perhaps TRBD1 (6 bases). This CDR3 contains 10 residues. Germline loops: CDR1 MDHEN, CDR2 SYDVKM. Trimming cost V 6 bases and J 11 bases, with 8 bases left between them. CDR3 sequence: CASSTGSQHF. CDR3 DNA sequence: TGTGCCAGCAGCACAGGGTCCCAGCATTTT.

V gene TRBV5-1 combines with J gene TRBJ2-1; 11 nucleotides align to TRBD2. Germline CDR1 SGHRS, CDR2 YFSETQ. V was clipped by 0 bases and J by 9 bases; unmatched bases: 8. This CDR3 contains 16 residues. CDR3 coding DNA: TGCGCCAGCAGCTTGGAGACTAGCGGGGAGGGGAGTGAGCAGTTCTTC. This gives the protein CASSLETSGEGSEQFF.

The chain combines TRBV29-1 with TRBJ2-3; D may be TRBD1 (5 bases). The CDR3 sequence is 14 residues long. Germline-derived CDR1 and CDR2 are SQVTM and ANQGSEA. The V gene lost 6 bases and the J gene lost 1 base, with 14 bases spanning the gap. The chain's CDR3 is CSVSQGIRTDTQYF. The CDR3 bases are TGCAGCGTGAGTCAGGGAATCCGCACAGATACGCAGTATTTT.

In this sample, this clonotype turned up many times. V is TRBV7-8 and J is TRBJ2-2; a weak D match, TRBD2 (5 bases). This CDR3 contains 16 residues. CDR1 is SGHVS and CDR2 is FQNEAQ in the germline V gene. V lost 2 bases and J 3 bases, leaving 13 bases between the germline ends. The CDR3 reads CASSLRSGFDTGELFF. Here the CDR3 DNA reads TGTGCCAGCAGCTTAAGGAGCGGCTTCGACACCGGGGAGCTGTTTTTT.

Many counts were recorded for this clonotype. The V call is TRBV6-1, the J call TRBJ2-7; 11 positions match TRBD2. The germline V gene has CDR1 MNHNS and CDR2 SASEGT. The V and J ends lost 2 bases and 6 bases, in that order; junction bases with no gene match: 6. This CDR3 has 15 amino acids. CDR3: CASSELRLAGSEQYF. CDR3 nucleotide sequence: TGTGCCAGCAGTGAACTAAGACTAGCGGGAAGCGAGCAGTACTTC.

This chain joins TRBV27 and TRBJ1-1, with unresolved D. V was trimmed by 3 bases and J by 6 bases, leaving 14 bases between them. CDR3 length: 14 residues. Germline V gene sequence: CDR1 MNHEY, CDR2 SMNVEV (reference sequence). The CDR3, as DNA: TGTGCCAGCAGTTTGAGCGGGGTTCCGGCTGAAGCTTTCTTT. Translation: CASSLSGVPAEAFF.

This chain links TRBV5-4 with TRBJ1-2; 7 bases match TRBD1. After removal of 0 bases from V and 1 base from J, the junction contained 3 bases not matched to a gene. The CDR3 has 15 amino acids. Germline CDR1 reads SGHNT; CDR2 reads YYREEE (reference sequence). CDR3 sequence (DNA): TGTGCCAGCAGCTTGGTCACAGGGGTTAACTATGGCTACACCTTC. Translated, it gives CASSLVTGVNYGYTF. Full variable domain (rest looked up from reference TRBV5-4 and TRBJ1-2): ETGVTQSPTHLIKTRGQQVTLRCSSQSGHNTVSWYQQALGQGPQFIFQYYREEENGRGNFPPRFSGLQFPNYSSELNVNALELDDSALYLCASSLVTGVNYGYTFGSGTRLTVV.

The chain recombines TRBV12-3 or TRBV12-4 with TRBJ2-7, with 11 bases that match TRBD2. J was trimmed by 0 bases and V by 5 bases; bases with no gene match: 3. CDR3 length: 15 residues. DNA for the CDR3: TGTGCCAGCAGTCAGACTAGCGGGGCCTCCTACGAGCAGTACTTC. Translation: CASSQTSGASYEQYF.